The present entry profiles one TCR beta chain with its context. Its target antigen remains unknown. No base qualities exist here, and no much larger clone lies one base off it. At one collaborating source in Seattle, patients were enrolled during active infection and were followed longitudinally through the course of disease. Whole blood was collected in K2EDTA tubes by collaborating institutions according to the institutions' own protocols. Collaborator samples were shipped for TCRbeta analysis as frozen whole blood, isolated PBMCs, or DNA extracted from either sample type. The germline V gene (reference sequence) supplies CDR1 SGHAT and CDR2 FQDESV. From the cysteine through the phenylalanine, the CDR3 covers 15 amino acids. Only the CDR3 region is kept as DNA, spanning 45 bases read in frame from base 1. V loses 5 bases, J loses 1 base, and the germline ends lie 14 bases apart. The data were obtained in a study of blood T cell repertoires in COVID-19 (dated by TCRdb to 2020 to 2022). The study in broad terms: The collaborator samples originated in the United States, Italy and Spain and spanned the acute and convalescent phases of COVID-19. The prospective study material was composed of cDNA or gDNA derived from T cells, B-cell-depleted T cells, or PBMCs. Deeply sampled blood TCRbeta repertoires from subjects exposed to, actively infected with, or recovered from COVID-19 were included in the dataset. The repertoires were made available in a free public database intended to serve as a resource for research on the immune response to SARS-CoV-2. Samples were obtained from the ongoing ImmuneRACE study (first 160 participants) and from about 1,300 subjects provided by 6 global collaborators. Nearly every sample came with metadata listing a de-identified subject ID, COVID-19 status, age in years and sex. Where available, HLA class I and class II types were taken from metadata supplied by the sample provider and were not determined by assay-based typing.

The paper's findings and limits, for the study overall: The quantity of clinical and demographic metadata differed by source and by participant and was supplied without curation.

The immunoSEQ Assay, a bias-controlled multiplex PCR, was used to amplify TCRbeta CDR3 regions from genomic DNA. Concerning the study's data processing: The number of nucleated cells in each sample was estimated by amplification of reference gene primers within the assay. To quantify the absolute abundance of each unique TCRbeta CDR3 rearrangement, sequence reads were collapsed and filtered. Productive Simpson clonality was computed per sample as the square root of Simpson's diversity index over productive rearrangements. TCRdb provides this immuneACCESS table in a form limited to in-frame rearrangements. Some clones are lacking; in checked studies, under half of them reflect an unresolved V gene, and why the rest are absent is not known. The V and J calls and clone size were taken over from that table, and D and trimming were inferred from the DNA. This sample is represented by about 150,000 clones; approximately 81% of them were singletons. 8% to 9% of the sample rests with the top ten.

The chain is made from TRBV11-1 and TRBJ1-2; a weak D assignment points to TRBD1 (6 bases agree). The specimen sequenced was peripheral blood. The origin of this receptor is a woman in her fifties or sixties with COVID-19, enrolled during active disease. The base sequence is TGTGCCAGCAGCCCGGCCGGGACATTTAACTATGGCTACACCTTC. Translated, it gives CASSPAGTFNYGYTF.